This is a list of T cell receptor beta chains from one sample in a study of shared clonotypes between healthy human individuals. The method was immunoSEQ multiplex PCR; TCRdb's version includes in-frame clones alone and lacks a portion of them. This table has 2 million to 2.5 million clones, approximately 94% appearing once. The sequenced material came from naive CD4+ T cells sorted from blood. The receptors stem from a man between 18 and 35 years old in good health. Both conserved end residues are part of each CDR3. A D gene is named only where the DNA matches it firmly. Some rows have no size entry. The others give once, few or many, or a class for an expanded clone.

J gene: TRBJ1-5; V gene: TRBV4-3; D gene: .; clone size: once; CDR3 protein: CASSREGNQPQHF; CDR3 DNA: TGCGCCAGCAGCCGGGAGGGGAATCAGCCCCAGCATTTT
J gene: TRBJ2-7; V gene: TRBV28; D gene: .; clone size: .; CDR3 protein: CASSFRAASSYEQYF; CDR3 DNA: TGTGCCAGCAGTTTTAGGGCCGCGAGCTCCTACGAGCAGTACTTC
J gene: TRBJ1-1; V gene: TRBV6-4; D gene: .; clone size: .; CDR3 protein: CASSEQGDTEAFF; CDR3 DNA: TGTGCCAGCAGTGAGCAGGGCGACACTGAAGCTTTCTTT
J gene: TRBJ2-3; V gene: TRBV5-1; D gene: TRBD2; clone size: .; CDR3 protein: CASSPLAASTDTQYF; CDR3 DNA: TGCGCCAGCAGCCCCCTAGCGGCTAGCACAGATACGCAGTATTTT
J gene: TRBJ2-7; V gene: TRBV27; D gene: .; clone size: once; CDR3 protein: CASSSGSRRYEQYF; CDR3 DNA: TGTGCCAGCAGTTCGGGTTCCCGCCGGTACGAGCAGTACTTC
J gene: TRBJ2-1; V gene: TRBV25-1; D gene: TRBD2; clone size: .; CDR3 protein: CASSDRGTSGGVKQFF; CDR3 DNA: TGTGCCAGCAGTGACCGTGGGACTAGCGGGGGGGTCAAGCAGTTCTTC
J gene: TRBJ1-1; V gene: TRBV30; D gene: TRBD1; clone size: once; CDR3 protein: CAWSSQGGTEAFF; CDR3 DNA: TGTGCCTGGAGTTCACAGGGGGGTACTGAAGCTTTCTTT
J gene: TRBJ2-7; V gene: TRBV11-2; D gene: .; clone size: .; CDR3 protein: CASSLYRDLSYEQYF; CDR3 DNA: TGTGCCAGCAGCTTGTACAGGGACCTCTCCTACGAGCAGTACTTC
J gene: TRBJ2-5; V gene: TRBV10-3; D gene: TRBD1; clone size: .; CDR3 protein: CAIRGQGKETQYF; CDR3 DNA: TGTGCCATCAGGGGACAGGGGAAAGAGACCCAGTACTTC
J gene: TRBJ2-3; V gene: TRBV20-1; D gene: .; clone size: .; CDR3 protein: CSAPDSDTQYF; CDR3 DNA: TGCAGTGCTCCGGACTCTGATACGCAGTATTTT
J gene: TRBJ2-7; V gene: TRBV28; D gene: TRBD1; clone size: .; CDR3 protein: CARFRYKDRGIYEQYF; CDR3 DNA: TGTGCCAGATTCCGTTACAAGGACAGGGGGATCTACGAGCAGTACTTC
J gene: TRBJ1-2; V gene: TRBV7-2; D gene: TRBD1; clone size: once; CDR3 protein: CASSFGQGAGGYTF; CDR3 DNA: TGTGCCAGCAGCTTTGGACAGGGGGCTGGTGGCTACACCTTC
J gene: TRBJ2-1; V gene: TRBV29-1; D gene: TRBD2; clone size: .; CDR3 protein: CSVEYAGGGEQFF; CDR3 DNA: TGCAGCGTTGAGTACGCGGGAGGCGGTGAGCAGTTCTTC
J gene: TRBJ1-6; V gene: TRBV28; D gene: .; clone size: .; CDR3 protein: CASSLRRRTYNSPLHF; CDR3 DNA: TGTGCCAGCAGTTTAAGGAGACGGACCTATAATTCACCCCTCCACTTT
J gene: TRBJ2-3; V gene: TRBV18; D gene: TRBD2; clone size: once; CDR3 protein: CASSPSAGITDTQYF; CDR3 DNA: TGTGCCAGCTCACCGTCAGCGGGGATCACAGATACGCAGTATTTT
J gene: TRBJ1-4; V gene: TRBV6-1; D gene: TRBD1; clone size: .; CDR3 protein: CASSALGTGGEKLFF; CDR3 DNA: TGTGCCAGCAGTGCCCTCGGGACAGGGGGCGAAAAACTGTTTTTT
J gene: TRBJ2-7; V gene: TRBV18; D gene: TRBD1; clone size: .; CDR3 protein: CASSHPPGTGNEQYF; CDR3 DNA: TGTGCCAGCTCCCACCCACCCGGGACAGGGAACGAGCAGTACTTC
J gene: TRBJ2-2; V gene: TRBV5-1; D gene: .; clone size: .; CDR3 protein: CASSLAGTGELFF; CDR3 DNA: TGCGCCAGCAGCTTGGCGGGGACCGGGGAGCTGTTTTTT
J gene: TRBJ2-1; V gene: TRBV29-1; D gene: .; clone size: .; CDR3 protein: CSGRNGSYNEQFF; CDR3 DNA: TGCAGCGGGCGTAACGGCTCCTACAATGAGCAGTTCTTC
J gene: TRBJ2-1; V gene: TRBV7-2; D gene: .; clone size: .; CDR3 protein: CASRYLTNEQFF; CDR3 DNA: TGTGCCAGCAGGTACCTAACCAATGAGCAGTTCTTC
J gene: TRBJ2-7; V gene: TRBV5-1; D gene: TRBD1; clone size: .; CDR3 protein: CASSLTGQSYEQYF; CDR3 DNA: TGCGCCAGCAGCTTGACGGGACAGTCCTACGAGCAGTACTTC
J gene: TRBJ2-1; V gene: TRBV7-2; D gene: TRBD1; clone size: .; CDR3 protein: CASSLSRDRANEQFF; CDR3 DNA: TGTGCCAGCAGCCTTAGCCGGGACAGGGCCAATGAGCAGTTCTTC
J gene: TRBJ2-3; V gene: TRBV10-3; D gene: .; clone size: .; CDR3 protein: CAISAGTDTQYF; CDR3 DNA: TGTGCCATCAGTGCGGGGACAGATACGCAGTATTTT
J gene: TRBJ2-2; V gene: TRBV6-1; D gene: TRBD1; clone size: .; CDR3 protein: CASEGQGYTGELFF; CDR3 DNA: TGTGCCAGTGAGGGACAGGGGTACACCGGGGAGCTGTTTTTT
J gene: TRBJ2-2; V gene: TRBV5-1; D gene: .; clone size: .; CDR3 protein: CASSLRSSSQGTGELFF; CDR3 DNA: TGCGCCAGCAGCCTCCGATCTAGCAGCCAGGGGACCGGGGAGCTGTTTTTT
J gene: TRBJ2-5; V gene: TRBV5-4; D gene: TRBD1; clone size: .; CDR3 protein: CASRTTGEQETQYF; CDR3 DNA: TGTGCCAGCAGGACGACAGGGGAGCAAGAGACCCAGTACTTC
J gene: TRBJ2-7; V gene: TRBV2; D gene: .; clone size: .; CDR3 protein: CASSEQDSILYF; CDR3 DNA: TGTGCCAGCAGTGAACAGGACAGTATTTTGTACTTC
J gene: TRBJ1-2; V gene: TRBV25-1; D gene: .; clone size: .; CDR3 protein: CASSVNQRKNPGYTF; CDR3 DNA: TGTGCCAGCAGTGTGAACCAGAGGAAAAACCCTGGCTACACCTTC
J gene: TRBJ1-4; V gene: TRBV28; D gene: .; clone size: .; CDR3 protein: CASTRDKEKLFF; CDR3 DNA: TGTGCCAGTACCCGGGACAAAGAAAAACTGTTTTTT
J gene: TRBJ1-6; V gene: TRBV7-6; D gene: .; clone size: .; CDR3 protein: CASSLQQTNSPLHF; CDR3 DNA: TGTGCCAGCAGCTTACAACAGACAAATTCACCCCTCCACTTT
J gene: TRBJ2-2; V gene: TRBV9; D gene: TRBD1; clone size: .; CDR3 protein: CASSVGPTGGDITGELFF; CDR3 DNA: TGTGCCAGCAGCGTGGGACCTACAGGGGGCGATATCACCGGGGAGCTGTTTTTT
J gene: TRBJ2-3; V gene: TRBV7-2; D gene: .; clone size: .; CDR3 protein: CASSYLPDTDTQYF; CDR3 DNA: TGTGCCAGCAGCTACCTACCCGACACAGATACGCAGTATTTT